This is a list of T cell receptor beta chains from one sample in a study of vaccination and CD4 T cells after COVID-19. Via MiXCR, TCRdb re-called the PCR reads, giving one row per CDR3 protein. The data hold about 16,000 distinct CDR3 sequences, with about 44% observed a single time. No cognate antigen is known for these TCRs. The specimen was CD4+ T cells from blood, cultured in vitro. Receptor source: a human donor who had recovered from COVID-19. The CDR3 runs from the conserved cysteine through the conserved F or W. Each record gives: clone size, D gene, J gene, V gene, CDR3 protein, CDR3 DNA. The D gene is left open where the match is weak. Some rows have no size entry. The others give once, few or many, or a class for an expanded clone.

NA,NA,TRBJ2-1,TRBV7-9,CASSLTLVGEQFF,TGTGCCAGCAGCTTGACCCTGGTCGGTGAGCAGTTCTTC
once,TRBD1,TRBJ2-5,TRBV6-5,CASSYSTGEETQYF,TGTGCCAGCAGTTACTCGACAGGGGAAGAGACCCAGTACTTC
few,NA,TRBJ1-1,TRBV2,CASSGGHPTQAEAFF,TGTGCCAGCAGTGGTGGTCACCCGACGCAGGCTGAAGCTTTCTTT
NA,NA,TRBJ1-1,TRBV5-4,CASSLKQSNTEAFF,TGTGCCAGCAGCCTAAAACAGTCAAACACTGAAGCTTTCTTT
NA,NA,TRBJ2-2,TRBV27,CASSSKAGELFF,TGTGCCAGCAGTTCAAAGGCCGGGGAGCTGTTTTTT
NA,TRBD2,TRBJ2-7,TRBV5-4,CASSPDSGRSEQYF,TGTGCCAGCAGCCCAGATAGCGGGAGGTCCGAGCAGTACTTC
few,NA,TRBJ1-5,TRBV2,CASSVYSNQPQHF,TGTGCCAGCAGCGTTTACAGCAATCAGCCCCAGCATTTT
NA,NA,TRBJ2-2,TRBV20-1,CSARDPQGGNTGELFF,TGCAGTGCTAGAGACCCGCAGGGGGGGAACACCGGGGAGCTGTTTTTT
NA,NA,TRBJ2-4,TRBV18,CASSSVVGLNKNIQYF,TGTGCCAGCTCCTCCGTGGTGGGGTTAAACAAAAACATTCAGTACTTC
NA,TRBD1,TRBJ2-7,TRBV6-1,CASTKWGAGGGQYEQYF,TGTGCCAGCACTAAGTGGGGCGCAGGGGGCGGCCAATACGAGCAGTACTTC
NA,NA,TRBJ2-4,TRBV4-2,CASSQPRGVENIQYF,TGTGCCAGCAGCCAGCCGAGGGGTGTCGAAAACATTCAGTACTTC
NA,TRBD1,TRBJ1-2,TRBV18,CASSPGQGEYGYTF,TGTGCCAGCTCACCGGGACAGGGGGAGTATGGCTACACCTTC
few,TRBD1,TRBJ1-4,TRBV20-1,CSALGWGQFEKLFF,TGCAGTGCCCTTGGCTGGGGACAGTTTGAAAAACTGTTTTTT
NA,TRBD2,TRBJ2-3,TRBV27,CASSFYWAGGTSTDTQYF,TGTGCCAGCAGTTTTTATTGGGCGGGAGGGACTAGCACAGATACGCAGTATTTT
few,NA,TRBJ2-7,TRBV20-1,CSARDGLDPYEQYF,TGCAGTGCTAGAGACGGGCTAGATCCCTACGAGCAGTACTTC
few,NA,TRBJ1-1,TRBV7-6,CASSLQMNTEAFF,TGTGCCAGCAGCTTACAGATGAACACTGAAGCTTTCTTT
NA,TRBD2,TRBJ2-1,TRBV20-1,CSATASGISYNEQFF,TGCAGTGCTACGGCTAGCGGGATTTCCTACAATGAGCAGTTCTTC
NA,NA,TRBJ2-1,TRBV12-3/TRBV12-4,CASSPTTREQFF,TGTGCCAGCAGTCCGACGACCAGGGAGCAGTTCTTC
NA,NA,TRBJ2-6,TRBV6-1,CASSHGIEGGGANVLTF,TGTGCCAGCAGCCACGGGATTGAGGGTGGTGGGGCCAACGTCCTGACTTTC
NA,NA,TRBJ1-2,TRBV6-1,CASKTGYQNYGYTF,TGTGCCAGCAAGACGGGATACCAAAACTATGGCTACACCTTC
NA,NA,TRBJ1-2,TRBV5-4,CAGSGTLAYGYTF,TGTGCCGGCTCAGGGACACTTGCCTATGGCTACACCTTC
NA,NA,TRBJ2-2,TRBV21-1,CASSKSGTGDTGELFF,TGTGCCAGCAGCAAATCCGGGACAGGGGATACCGGGGAGCTGTTTTTT
NA,TRBD1,TRBJ1-5,TRBV12-3/TRBV12-4,CASSGETGDNQPQHF,TGTGCCAGCAGTGGCGAGACAGGGGACAATCAGCCCCAGCATTTT
few,NA,TRBJ2-7,TRBV9,CASSPSSRDLTYEQYF,TGTGCCAGCAGCCCCAGTTCGCGGGACCTGACCTACGAGCAGTACTTC
NA,NA,TRBJ2-1,TRBV20-1,CSARDYSSISYNEQFF,TGCAGTGCTAGAGATTACTCTAGCATTTCCTACAATGAGCAGTTCTTC
NA,TRBD2,TRBJ2-7,TRBV6-2/TRBV6-3,CASNYKAGGIGQYF,TGTGCCAGCAACTACAAAGCGGGAGGAATAGGGCAGTACTTC
once,NA,TRBJ2-4,TRBV12-3/TRBV12-4,CATEGSKNIQYF,TGTGCCACGGAGGGGTCCAAAAACATTCAGTACTTC
NA,TRBD1,TRBJ2-3,TRBV20-1,CSARGSRTGLPDTQYF,TGCAGTGCTAGAGGGTCTAGGACAGGGTTACCAGATACGCAGTATTTT
few,NA,TRBJ2-3,TRBV7-2,CASSLVLGGSDTQYF,TGTGCCAGCAGCTTAGTTCTGGGGGGAAGTGATACGCAGTATTTT
NA,TRBD1,TRBJ1-3,TRBV19,CAAGQGVGNTIYF,TGTGCCGCGGGACAGGGCGTCGGAAACACCATATATTTT
NA,NA,TRBJ1-2,TRBV5-1,CASSLAGRGGYTF,TGCGCCAGCAGCTTAGCAGGGCGCGGGGGCTACACCTTC
NA,NA,TRBJ1-1,TRBV10-3,CAISDPDRPEAFF,TGTGCCATCAGTGACCCTGACAGACCTGAAGCTTTCTTT
few,NA,TRBJ2-1,TRBV20-1,CSAYRDSLIF,TGCAGTGCTTACCGGGACTCTTTAATCTTC
NA,TRBD2,TRBJ2-5,TRBV3-1,CASSQAGTSGGETQYF,TGTGCCAGCAGCCAAGCCGGGACTAGCGGGGGGGAGACCCAGTACTTC
NA,TRBD2,TRBJ2-1,TRBV20-1,CSAIFWTSGNNEQFF,TGCAGTGCCATCTTCTGGACTAGCGGAAACAATGAGCAGTTCTTC
NA,TRBD2,TRBJ2-5,TRBV20-1,CSASSGGDQETQYF,TGCAGTGCTAGTTCGGGAGGGGACCAAGAGACCCAGTACTTC
NA,NA,TRBJ1-2,TRBV10-3,CAISEGQPADGYTF,TGTGCCATCAGTGAGGGACAGCCTGCCGACGGCTACACCTTC
NA,TRBD2,TRBJ2-2,TRBV20-1,CSGLAPANTGELFF,TGCAGCGGACTAGCGCCCGCGAACACCGGGGAGCTGTTTTTT
NA,TRBD1,TRBJ1-2,TRBV28,CASRGYRAGGSVYGYTF,TGTGCCAGCAGGGGGTATCGGGCAGGGGGTTCTGTCTATGGCTACACCTTC
NA,NA,TRBJ2-4,TRBV7-9,CASNSFGWDIQYF,TGTGCCAGCAACTCGTTCGGGTGGGACATTCAGTACTTC
NA,NA,TRBJ2-3,TRBV3-1,CASSQPQRNVETDTQYF,TGTGCCAGCAGCCAACCGCAACGCAACGTTGAGACAGATACGCAGTATTTT
NA,TRBD2,TRBJ2-1,TRBV10-3,CAISDIRLAGGPYEQFF,TGTGCCATCAGTGATATCAGACTAGCGGGAGGGCCCTATGAGCAGTTCTTC
few,NA,TRBJ2-7,TRBV12-3/TRBV12-4,CASSFSRLRQYF,TGTGCCAGCAGTTTCAGTAGACTTCGGCAGTACTTC
once,NA,TRBJ2-7,TRBV6-5,CASSYIQYEQYF,TGTGCCAGCAGTTACATCCAGTACGAGCAGTACTTC
NA,NA,TRBJ2-1,TRBV29-1,CSVESQILYNEQFF,TGCAGCGTTGAGAGTCAGATACTATACAATGAGCAGTTCTTC
NA,NA,TRBJ1-5,TRBV19,CASKKQALGLNQPQHF,TGTGCCAGTAAAAAACAGGCGTTGGGCCTCAATCAGCCCCAGCATTTT
few,TRBD1,TRBJ2-3,TRBV7-8,CASRFDRGQVPQYF,TGTGCCAGCAGGTTCGACAGGGGGCAAGTGCCGCAGTATTTT
NA,TRBD1,TRBJ2-7,TRBV20-1,CSAPTGTYEQYF,TGCAGTGCCCCGACAGGGACCTACGAGCAGTACTTC
NA,NA,TRBJ1-3,TRBV4-1,CASSPQAGNTIYF,TGCGCCAGCAGCCCCCAGGCCGGGAACACCATATATTTT
NA,NA,TRBJ2-2,TRBV5-1,CASSAATGDAGELFF,TGCGCCAGCAGCGCCGCGACGGGGGACGCCGGGGAGCTGTTTTTT
few,NA,TRBJ1-2,TRBV15,CATSSDSYGYTF,TGTGCCACCAGCAGCGACAGCTATGGCTACACCTTC
few,NA,TRBJ1-1,TRBV28,CASRPPNTEAFF,TGTGCCAGCAGGCCTCCGAACACTGAAGCTTTCTTT
NA,TRBD2,TRBJ2-5,TRBV7-6,CASSATSGWETQYF,TGTGCCAGCAGCGCTACTAGCGGGTGGGAGACCCAGTACTTC
NA,NA,TRBJ1-5,TRBV12-3/TRBV12-4,CASSLAGRNQPQHF,TGTGCCAGCAGTTTAGCGGGGAGAAATCAGCCCCAGCATTTT
once,TRBD1,TRBJ1-1,TRBV30,CAWGQGDPEAFF,TGTGCCTGGGGACAGGGAGATCCTGAAGCTTTCTTT
NA,NA,TRBJ2-4,TRBV3-1,CASSQDGFVQYF,TGTGCCAGCAGCCAAGATGGGTTTGTTCAGTACTTC
NA,NA,TRBJ1-1,TRBV7-9,CASSFGTPWDTEAFF,TGTGCCAGCAGCTTCGGGACCCCCTGGGACACTGAAGCTTTCTTT
NA,NA,TRBJ2-3,TRBV2,CASSEFSDTQYF,TGTGCCAGCAGTGAATTCTCAGATACGCAGTATTTT
NA,TRBD1,TRBJ2-5,TRBV28,CASTPGDTTGGTETQYF,TGTGCCAGCACCCCTGGGGACACTACAGGGGGCACGGAGACCCAGTACTTC
NA,TRBD2,TRBJ2-5,TRBV6-1,CASMSGGEETQYF,TGTGCCAGCATGTCGGGAGGGGAGGAGACCCAGTACTTC